These T cell receptor beta chains were read from a single sample in a study of blood T cell repertoires in COVID-19. Profiling relied on immunoSEQ multiplex PCR, and the TCRdb table lists in-frame clones only, not all of them. The table includes 100,000 to 120,000 clones, 87% detected once. The sequencing input was peripheral blood. Every receptor here comes from a human donor in a cohort sampled during active COVID-19. Each CDR3 is given with its conserved first and last residue. D genes are given only for firm matches. Size is omitted from some rows. Given values are once, few, many or a class for expanded clones.

D	V	length	J	size	CDR3	DNA
TRBD1	TRBV5-6	14	TRBJ1-2	NA	CASSLDRGRGGYTF	TGTGCCAGCAGCTTGGACAGGGGAAGGGGTGGCTACACCTTC
TRBD2	TRBV18	16	TRBJ2-1	NA	CASSPPGAGVDREQFF	TGTGCCAGCTCACCTCCAGGAGCGGGAGTTGATCGTGAGCAGTTCTTC
NA	TRBV9	14	TRBJ2-3	NA	CASSRSGSTDTQYF	TGTGCCAGCAGCAGGTCAGGGTCAACAGATACGCAGTATTTT
TRBD1	TRBV5-1	16	TRBJ2-3	NA	CARSLGGQGATDTQYF	TGCGCCCGCAGCTTGGGGGGACAGGGGGCAACAGATACGCAGTATTTT
NA	TRBV2	13	TRBJ1-1	NA	CASEGSMNTEAFF	TGTGCCAGCGAGGGCAGTATGAACACTGAAGCTTTCTTT
TRBD1	TRBV9	17	TRBJ1-1	NA	CASSPTGVRGLNTEAFF	TGTGCCAGCAGCCCTACAGGGGTTCGTGGGTTGAACACTGAAGCTTTCTTT
NA	TRBV2	15	TRBJ1-3	NA	CASSQMTASGNTIYF	TGTGCCAGCAGCCAGATGACAGCCTCTGGAAACACCATATATTTT
TRBD2	TRBV30	15	TRBJ2-1	once	CAWSKSGGAYNEQFF	TGTGCCTGGAGTAAGAGCGGGGGGGCGTACAATGAGCAGTTCTTC
TRBD1	TRBV4-3	15	TRBJ1-1	NA	CASSPAAGGNTEAFF	TGCGCCAGCAGCCCCGCGGCAGGGGGAAACACTGAAGCTTTCTTT
TRBD1	TRBV2	15	TRBJ1-5	NA	CASSARDRHSQPQHF	TGTGCCAGCAGTGCCCGGGACAGGCACTCTCAGCCCCAGCATTTT
NA	TRBV13	12	TRBJ2-1	NA	CASSTRVGEQFF	TGTGCCAGCAGCACCAGGGTAGGTGAGCAGTTCTTC
TRBD2	TRBV11-1	13	TRBJ2-3	once	CASGTSPMDTQYF	TGTGCCAGCGGGACTAGCCCCATGGATACGCAGTATTTT
NA	TRBV24-1	14	TRBJ2-2	NA	CATRESSNTGELFF	TGTGCCACCCGGGAAAGCTCGAACACCGGGGAGCTGTTTTTT
NA	TRBV7-2	12	TRBJ2-7	NA	CASSSQGYEQYF	TGTGCCAGCAGCTCCCAGGGTTACGAGCAGTACTTC
NA	TRBV5-1	15	TRBJ2-2	NA	CASSLESGGTGELFF	TGCGCCAGCAGCTTGGAGTCCGGGGGCACCGGGGAGCTGTTTTTT
TRBD2	TRBV11-2	16	TRBJ2-1	NA	CASSLRLAGIYNEQFF	TGTGCCAGCAGCTTACGGCTAGCGGGAATATACAATGAGCAGTTCTTC
TRBD1	TRBV29-1	16	TRBJ2-5	NA	CSVEGVQGRRQETQYF	TGCAGCGTTGAAGGAGTACAGGGGCGGCGGCAAGAGACCCAGTACTTC
TRBD2	TRBV3-1/TRBV3-2	14	TRBJ2-7	few	CASSQVGTSDEQYF	TGTGCCAGCAGCCAAGTCGGGACTAGCGACGAGCAGTACTTC
TRBD2	TRBV6-6	17	TRBJ2-3	NA	CASSPQLAGTYTDTQYF	TGTGCCAGCAGTCCACAACTAGCGGGAACCTACACAGATACGCAGTATTTT
TRBD2	TRBV2	14	TRBJ2-7	NA	CASSQGLAGGWQYF	TGTGCCAGCAGTCAAGGACTAGCGGGGGGGTGGCAGTACTTC
NA	TRBV30	13	TRBJ1-1	NA	CAWSGGLAAEAFF	TGTGCCTGGAGTGGCGGGTTAGCCGCTGAAGCTTTCTTT
TRBD2	TRBV7-2	19	TRBJ2-2	NA	CASSLPKGLAGGSTGELFF	TGTGCCAGCAGCTTACCAAAAGGACTAGCGGGAGGAAGCACCGGGGAGCTGTTTTTT
TRBD1	TRBV7-9	15	TRBJ2-7	NA	CASRPGTGGPYEQYF	TGTGCCAGCAGGCCTGGGACAGGGGGCCCCTACGAGCAGTACTTC
NA	TRBV6-2/TRBV6-3	16	TRBJ1-5	few	CASSQGKITGNQPQHF	TGTGCCAGCAGTCAGGGGAAGATTACGGGCAATCAGCCCCAGCATTTT
TRBD1	TRBV11-2	14	TRBJ1-2	few	CASSAGTGLYGYTF	TGTGCCAGCAGCGCCGGGACAGGACTCTATGGCTACACCTTC
NA	TRBV6-5	15	TRBJ1-1	few	CASSYSRYMNTEAFF	TGTGCCAGCAGTTACTCGCGGTATATGAACACTGAAGCTTTCTTT
NA	TRBV10-3	11	TRBJ2-7	NA	CAISGNYEQYF	TGTGCCATCAGTGGTAATTACGAGCAGTACTTC
TRBD2	TRBV7-2	15	TRBJ2-3	NA	CASALAGSRTDTQYF	TGTGCCAGCGCGCTAGCGGGGTCTCGCACAGATACGCAGTATTTT
TRBD1	TRBV7-2	15	TRBJ1-3	NA	CASSKDRTSGNTIYF	TGTGCCAGCAGCAAGGACAGGACATCTGGAAACACCATATATTTT